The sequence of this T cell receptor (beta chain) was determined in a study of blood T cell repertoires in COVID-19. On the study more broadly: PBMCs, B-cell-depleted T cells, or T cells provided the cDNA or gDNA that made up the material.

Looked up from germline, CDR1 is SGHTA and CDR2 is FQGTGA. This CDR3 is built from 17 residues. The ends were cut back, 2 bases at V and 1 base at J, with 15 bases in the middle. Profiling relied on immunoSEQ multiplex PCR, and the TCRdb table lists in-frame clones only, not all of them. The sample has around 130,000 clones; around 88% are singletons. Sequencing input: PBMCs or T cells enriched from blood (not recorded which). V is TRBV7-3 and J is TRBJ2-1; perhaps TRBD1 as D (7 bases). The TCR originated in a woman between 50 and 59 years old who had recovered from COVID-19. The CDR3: CASSLEGAGTSYNEQFF. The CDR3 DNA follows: TGTGCCAGCAGCTTAGAGGGGGCGGGGACTTCCTACAATGAGCAGTTCTTC.